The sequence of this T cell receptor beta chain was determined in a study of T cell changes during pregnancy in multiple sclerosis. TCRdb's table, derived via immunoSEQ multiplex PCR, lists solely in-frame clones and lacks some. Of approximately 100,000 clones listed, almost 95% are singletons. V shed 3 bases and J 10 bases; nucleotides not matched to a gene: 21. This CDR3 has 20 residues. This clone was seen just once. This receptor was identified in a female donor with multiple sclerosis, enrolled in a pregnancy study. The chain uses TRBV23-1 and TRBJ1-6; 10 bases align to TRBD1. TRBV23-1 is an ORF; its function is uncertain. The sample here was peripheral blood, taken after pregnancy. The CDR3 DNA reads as TGCGCCAGCAGTCACCCAGAAAAAAGATGCCGGGACAGGGGAATGTCACCCCTCCACTTT. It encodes CASSHPEKRCRDRGMSPLHF.